One and the same sample provided the 8 T cell receptor beta chains below, sequenced in a study of shared clonotypes between healthy human individuals. Clones were read by immunoSEQ multiplex PCR, and TCRdb kept only the in-frame ones, dropping some. Of 1 million to 1.3 million clones listed, roughly 74% are singletons. The sample comprised memory CD4+ T cells from PBMCs. Subset noted: CD45RA-negative fraction. The source of these receptors is a man younger than 30 in good health. Some clones in this sample may be carry-over from other donors' samples.

The chain carries TRBV28 and TRBJ1-1, with D perhaps TRBD1 (5 bases). Germline CDR1 is MDHEN and CDR2 is SYDVKM. The V and J ends lost 4 bases and 1 base respectively, with 13 bases between them. The CDR3 consists of 15 residues. CDR3 sequence (DNA): TGTGCCAGCAGTTCTCCACCGGGGCGGAACACTGAAGCTTTCTTT. It yields the protein CASSSPPGRNTEAFF.

The rearrangement links TRBV4-2 to TRBJ1-4; D might be TRBD1 (6 bases). Germline V gives CDR1 LGHNA, CDR2 YNFKEQ. Deletions cut 2 bases from V and 0 bases from J, with 10 bases between. The CDR3 has 16 residues. Here the CDR3 reads CASSQTSGATNEKLFF. The CDR3 DNA reads as TGTGCCAGCAGCCAAACCTCAGGGGCAACTAATGAAAAACTGTTTTTT.

This sequence joins TRBV5-1 and TRBJ2-7; D is possibly TRBD2 (5 bases). Germline assignment: CDR1 SGHRS and CDR2 YFSETQ. V lost 9 bases, J lost 4 bases, and 14 bases lay in between. This CDR3 has 12 residues. The CDR3 is CATRGEEYEQYF. As DNA, the CDR3 is TGCGCCACCCGGGGAGAAGAATACGAGCAGTACTTC.

J is TRBJ2-1 and V is TRBV5-1; 9 nucleotides align to TRBD1. The CDR3 has 16 residues. The germline gives CDR1 SGHRS, CDR2 YFSETQ. The V and J ends lost 0 bases and 10 bases, in that order; junction bases with no gene match: 11. The CDR3 DNA follows: TGCGCCAGCAGCTTGGCCCCCGGGACAGGGTCCCACGAGCAGTTCTTC. This translates into CASSLAPGTGSHEQFF.

This clone has just a few counts. V and J are TRBV5-8 and TRBJ1-5, with TRBD1 matching 11 bases. J gave up 7 bases and V 2 bases, and 2 bases lay outside the gene matches. The CDR3 is 14 amino acids. Germline V lookup: CDR1 SGHTS, CDR2 YDEGEE. The CDR3 protein is CASSFGTGGQPQHF. DNA for the CDR3: TGTGCCAGCAGCTTTGGGACAGGGGGACAGCCCCAGCATTTT.

The sample holds many counts of this clone. The chain has TRBV7-2 and TRBJ2-3; 11 nucleotides align to TRBD2. Looked up from germline, CDR1 is SGHTA and CDR2 is FQGNSA. After removal of 5 bases from V and 0 bases from J, the junction contained 4 bases not matched to a gene. This CDR3 has 16 residues. This CDR3 reads CASSKRTSGSTDTQYF. The DNA for the CDR3 is TGTGCCAGCAGCAAGAGGACTAGCGGGAGCACAGATACGCAGTATTTT.

This clone has just a few counts. The CDR3 sequence: CASSPAGNTIYF. In nucleotides, the CDR3 is TGTGCCAGCAGCCCGGCAGGCAACACCATATATTTT. The rearrangement links TRBV4-2 to TRBJ1-3; D remains unclear. V was trimmed by 4 bases and J by 7 bases, leaving 8 bases between them. CDR1 is LGHNA and CDR2 is YNFKEQ in the germline V gene. This CDR3 spans 12 amino acids.

This clone showed up just once. The gene calls are TRBV7-2 and TRBJ2-1, with D unclear. Per the germline V gene, CDR1 is SGHTA and CDR2 is FQGNSA. V was shortened by 1 base and J by 8 bases, with 9 bases between the two germline ends. CDR3 size: 13 residues. Written as DNA, the CDR3 is TGTGCCAGCAGCTTAGAGGGTCTGGATGAGCAGTTCTTC. This gives the protein CASSLEGLDEQFF.